One sample yielded the 7 T cell receptor beta chains listed below, sequenced in a study of OX40 agonist ivuxolimab in advanced cancers. The assay was immunoSEQ multiplex PCR, and TCRdb's table has in-frame clones only and misses some. The table records about 97,000 clones, approximately 87% of them present only once. Sequencing was performed on CD4+ or CD8+ T cells sorted from blood, taken in a trial of the OX40 agonist ivuxolimab. Every receptor here comes from an adult with an advanced solid tumor such as melanoma, head and neck, liver or kidney cancer.

V and J are TRBV19 and TRBJ2-3, with 10 positions matching TRBD2. After removal of 5 bases from V and 2 bases from J, the junction contained 7 bases not matched to a gene. CDR3 length: 16 residues. Germline CDR1 and CDR2: LNHDA and SQIVND (reference sequence). The CDR3 protein is CASSLSGGAFTDTQYF. The CDR3 DNA is TGTGCCAGTAGTCTGAGCGGGGGGGCTTTCACAGATACGCAGTATTTT.

The chain recombines TRBV29-1 with TRBJ2-1; 7 bases are a match to TRBD2. CDR1 SQVTM and CDR2 ANQGSEA come from the germline V gene. The V and J ends lost 7 bases and 6 bases, in that order; junction bases with no gene match: 0. The CDR3 consists of 10 residues. The CDR3 protein is CSGGGNEQFF. The CDR3 region has the DNA TGCAGCGGGGGGGGCAATGAGCAGTTCTTC.

The chain recombines TRBV9 with TRBJ1-1; D gene ambiguous. CDR1 and CDR2 (germline): SGDLS, YYNGEE. The CDR3 is made up of 15 amino acids. Trimming stripped 0 bases from V and 6 bases from J, with 15 bases between. The CDR3 DNA is TGTGCCAGCAGCGTAGAGAGCGTAGGATCGGCTGAAGCTTTCTTT. Translation: CASSVESVGSAEAFF.

The CDR3 nucleotides read TGTGCCTGGGACAGGACCGGGGAGCTGTTTTTT. Encoded protein: CAWDRTGELFF. The chain is built from TRBV30 and TRBJ2-2; D perhaps matches TRBD1 (6 bases). Germline V gene lookup returns CDR1 GTSNPN and CDR2 SVGIG (reference sequence). V gave up 5 bases and J gave up 5 bases, with 6 bases separating them. This CDR3 comprises 11 residues.

This clone was seen more than once but under ten times. The V gene is TRBV6-6, the J gene TRBJ1-5; 8 nucleotides agree with TRBD1. This CDR3 spans 13 amino acids. The trim removed 6 bases at V and 4 bases at J, leaving 2 bases unmatched. The germline V gene encodes CDR1 MNHNY and CDR2 SVGAGI (reference sequence). The CDR3 sequence: CASSDRGNQPQHF. The CDR3 nucleotides read TGTGCCAGCAGCGACAGGGGTAATCAGCCCCAGCATTTT.

The rearrangement uses TRBV6-5 and TRBJ2-5; D is unresolved. Per germline, CDR1 MNHEY and CDR2 SVGAGI. V was pared by 0 bases and J by 1 base, with 6 bases between. This CDR3 spans 14 amino acids. The CDR3 loop is CASSYSTPQETQYF. In DNA form, the CDR3 reads TGTGCCAGCAGTTACTCGACACCCCAAGAGACCCAGTACTTC.

This chain uses TRBV9 with TRBJ2-5, with TRBD1 matching 10 bases. Germline V gene lookup returns CDR1 SGDLS and CDR2 YYNGEE. The V gene end was trimmed by 3 bases and the J gene end by 5 bases; junction bases not matched to a gene: 10. The CDR3 sequence is 16 residues long. CDR3 region: CASSAPGTGARETQYF. The CDR3 coding sequence is TGTGCCAGCAGCGCCCCCGGGACAGGGGCGAGGGAGACCCAGTACTTC.